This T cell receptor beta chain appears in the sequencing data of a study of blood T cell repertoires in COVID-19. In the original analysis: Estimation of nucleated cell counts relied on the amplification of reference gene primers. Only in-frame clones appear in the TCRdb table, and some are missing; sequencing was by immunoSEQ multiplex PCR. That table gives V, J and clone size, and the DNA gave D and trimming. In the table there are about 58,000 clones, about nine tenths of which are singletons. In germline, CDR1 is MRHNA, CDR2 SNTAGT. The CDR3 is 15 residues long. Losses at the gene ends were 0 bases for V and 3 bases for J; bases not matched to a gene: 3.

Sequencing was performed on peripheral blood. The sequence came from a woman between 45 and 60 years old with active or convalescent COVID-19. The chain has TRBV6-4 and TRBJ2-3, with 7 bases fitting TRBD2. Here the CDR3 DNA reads TGTGCCAGCAGTGACTCGGGGCGGGAGACAGATACGCAGTATTTT. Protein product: CASSDSGRETDTQYF.